This T cell receptor (beta chain) was sequenced during a study of OX40 agonist ivuxolimab in advanced cancers. Assay: immunoSEQ multiplex PCR; the TCRdb copy retains only in-frame clones and omits some. The sample consists of tens of thousands of clones, roughly 80% of them appearing once. Material: CD4+ or CD8+ T cells sorted from blood, obtained in a trial of the OX40 agonist ivuxolimab. The sequence derives from an adult with an advanced solid tumor such as melanoma, head and neck, liver or kidney cancer.

The DNA for the CDR3 is TGTGCCAGTAAGGCGGCAAACTCTGGAAACACCATATATTTT. It is translated as CASKAANSGNTIYF. The chain uses TRBV19 and TRBJ1-3; no firm D call. The CDR3 is 14 amino acids. CDR1 is LNHDA and CDR2 is SQIVND in the germline V gene (reference sequence). The V end lost 7 bases, the J end lost 0 bases, and 10 bases lay between the germline ends.